This T cell receptor beta chain was sequenced during a study of OX40 agonist ivuxolimab in advanced cancers. Study at large: In this cohort, patients received ivuxolimab, an agonistic anti-OX40 (CD134) antibody. Intravenous ivuxolimab at 0.01 to 10 mg/kg was given to patients every 2 weeks.

A remark on this clone: Its antigen remains unidentified.

Profiling relied on immunoSEQ multiplex PCR, and the TCRdb table lists in-frame clones only, not all of them. The repertoire holds about 53,000 clones, less than 90% seen once, with about 4.6% in the top ten. Study findings and constraints: Compared with CD4+, CD8+ T cells on average had more expanded clones.

Germline V gives CDR1 SQVTM, CDR2 ANQGSEA. The CDR3 is made up of 14 amino acids. V dropped 6 bases and J dropped 0 bases, with 9 bases sitting between them. The genes are TRBV29-1 and TRBJ2-6; D ambiguous. This TCR came from an adult with an advanced solid tumor such as melanoma, head and neck, liver or kidney cancer. The starting material was CD4+ or CD8+ T cells sorted from blood, obtained in a trial of the OX40 agonist ivuxolimab. The CDR3 DNA is TGCAGCGTGAATTTCGCCTCTGGGGCCAACGTCCTGACTTTC. Amino acid sequence: CSVNFASGANVLTF.